This TCR beta chain was recovered during a study of blood T cell repertoires in COVID-19 (dated by TCRdb to the early 2020s). In the study overall: Collaborator samples came from the United States, Italy and Spain and covered acute and convalescent phases of COVID-19. The sample metadata nearly always contained a de-identified subject ID, COVID-19 status, age in years and sex. The samples were drawn from two sources: the first 160 participants of the ongoing ImmuneRACE study, and over 1,000 subjects contributed by 6 global collaborators. Where available, HLA class I and class II types were taken from metadata supplied by the sample provider and were not determined by assay-based typing. The repertoires were released in a freely available public database meant as a resource for research on the immune response to SARS-CoV-2. Deeply sampled blood TCRbeta repertoires from subjects exposed to, actively infected with, or recovered from COVID-19 were included in the dataset. The prospective study material was composed of cDNA or gDNA derived from T cells, B-cell-depleted T cells, or PBMCs. Points the paper makes about the study in general: How much clinical and demographic metadata was included differed by source and by participant, and the metadata was provided uncurated.

A remark on this clone: Its target antigen remains unknown. Within one base of it there is no much larger clone, and no base qualities were kept.

V and J are trimmed by 1 base and 6 bases, and the gene matches miss 9 bases of the junction. The CDR3 has 15 amino acids, counting the end cysteine and phenylalanine. Only CDR3 DNA remains: 45 bases, in frame from the first base. For CDR1 and CDR2, the germline V gene lists SGHRS and YFSETQ. In the prospective study, participants were 18 to 89 years old, resided in fewer than 25 geographic areas of the United States, and were enrolled through a virtual design. Cohort assignment in the prospective study relied on participant-reported clinical history from a screening survey and a study questionnaire. Recovered participants in ImmuneRACE Cohort 3 were defined by two consecutive negative NP/OP PCR tests, clearance by a healthcare professional, or resolution of symptoms. Each participant in the prospective study had whole blood, serum and a nasopharyngeal or oropharyngeal swab collected by mobile phlebotomists. Over a roughly 2-month period, participants in the prospective study had the option of providing additional blood draws and questionnaires. Before DNA extraction, blood samples from the prospective study were shipped at room temperature or frozen.

TCRbeta CDR3 regions were amplified from genomic DNA by means of the immunoSEQ Assay, a bias-controlled multiplex PCR. On the authors' methods: The number of nucleated cells in each sample was estimated from the amplification of reference gene primers within the assay. To quantify the absolute abundance of each unique TCRbeta CDR3 rearrangement, sequence reads were collapsed and filtered. Productive Simpson clonality was computed per sample as the square root of Simpson's diversity index over productive rearrangements. In its TCRdb copy, this immuneACCESS table keeps in-frame sequences only and misses some clones. Where compared with another copy, unresolved V genes explain less than half of these, and the others have no known cause. Clonal size and the V and J genes are those of that table, whereas D and trimming came from the DNA. The sample table holds a few hundred thousand clones, of which roughly 87% were seen once. Under 1.3% of the sample rests with the top ten.

The chain is made from TRBV5-1 and TRBJ1-1, with 7 junctional bases fitting TRBD1. The TCR was taken from a woman in her 30s who had recovered from COVID-19. The sample was PBMCs or T cells enriched from blood (not recorded which). The DNA sequence reads TGCGCCAGCAGCTTGAGTCGGGGCAGGGGGGCTGAAGCTTTCTTT. Translation gives CASSLSRGRGAEAFF.